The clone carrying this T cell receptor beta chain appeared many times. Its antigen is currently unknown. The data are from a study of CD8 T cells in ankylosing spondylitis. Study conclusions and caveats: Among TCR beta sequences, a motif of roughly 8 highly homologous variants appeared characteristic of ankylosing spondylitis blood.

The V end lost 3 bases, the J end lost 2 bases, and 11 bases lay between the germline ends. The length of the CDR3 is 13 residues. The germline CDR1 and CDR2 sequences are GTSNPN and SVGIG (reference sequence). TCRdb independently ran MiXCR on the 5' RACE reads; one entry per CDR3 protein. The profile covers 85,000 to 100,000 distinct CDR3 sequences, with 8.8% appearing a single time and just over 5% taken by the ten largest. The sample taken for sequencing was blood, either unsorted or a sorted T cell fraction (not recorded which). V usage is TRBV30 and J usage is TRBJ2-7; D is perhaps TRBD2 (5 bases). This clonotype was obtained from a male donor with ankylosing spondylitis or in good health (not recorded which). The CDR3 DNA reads TGTGCCTGGAGGAGGGATCCCCCCTACGAGCAGTACTTC. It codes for CAWRRDPPYEQYF.